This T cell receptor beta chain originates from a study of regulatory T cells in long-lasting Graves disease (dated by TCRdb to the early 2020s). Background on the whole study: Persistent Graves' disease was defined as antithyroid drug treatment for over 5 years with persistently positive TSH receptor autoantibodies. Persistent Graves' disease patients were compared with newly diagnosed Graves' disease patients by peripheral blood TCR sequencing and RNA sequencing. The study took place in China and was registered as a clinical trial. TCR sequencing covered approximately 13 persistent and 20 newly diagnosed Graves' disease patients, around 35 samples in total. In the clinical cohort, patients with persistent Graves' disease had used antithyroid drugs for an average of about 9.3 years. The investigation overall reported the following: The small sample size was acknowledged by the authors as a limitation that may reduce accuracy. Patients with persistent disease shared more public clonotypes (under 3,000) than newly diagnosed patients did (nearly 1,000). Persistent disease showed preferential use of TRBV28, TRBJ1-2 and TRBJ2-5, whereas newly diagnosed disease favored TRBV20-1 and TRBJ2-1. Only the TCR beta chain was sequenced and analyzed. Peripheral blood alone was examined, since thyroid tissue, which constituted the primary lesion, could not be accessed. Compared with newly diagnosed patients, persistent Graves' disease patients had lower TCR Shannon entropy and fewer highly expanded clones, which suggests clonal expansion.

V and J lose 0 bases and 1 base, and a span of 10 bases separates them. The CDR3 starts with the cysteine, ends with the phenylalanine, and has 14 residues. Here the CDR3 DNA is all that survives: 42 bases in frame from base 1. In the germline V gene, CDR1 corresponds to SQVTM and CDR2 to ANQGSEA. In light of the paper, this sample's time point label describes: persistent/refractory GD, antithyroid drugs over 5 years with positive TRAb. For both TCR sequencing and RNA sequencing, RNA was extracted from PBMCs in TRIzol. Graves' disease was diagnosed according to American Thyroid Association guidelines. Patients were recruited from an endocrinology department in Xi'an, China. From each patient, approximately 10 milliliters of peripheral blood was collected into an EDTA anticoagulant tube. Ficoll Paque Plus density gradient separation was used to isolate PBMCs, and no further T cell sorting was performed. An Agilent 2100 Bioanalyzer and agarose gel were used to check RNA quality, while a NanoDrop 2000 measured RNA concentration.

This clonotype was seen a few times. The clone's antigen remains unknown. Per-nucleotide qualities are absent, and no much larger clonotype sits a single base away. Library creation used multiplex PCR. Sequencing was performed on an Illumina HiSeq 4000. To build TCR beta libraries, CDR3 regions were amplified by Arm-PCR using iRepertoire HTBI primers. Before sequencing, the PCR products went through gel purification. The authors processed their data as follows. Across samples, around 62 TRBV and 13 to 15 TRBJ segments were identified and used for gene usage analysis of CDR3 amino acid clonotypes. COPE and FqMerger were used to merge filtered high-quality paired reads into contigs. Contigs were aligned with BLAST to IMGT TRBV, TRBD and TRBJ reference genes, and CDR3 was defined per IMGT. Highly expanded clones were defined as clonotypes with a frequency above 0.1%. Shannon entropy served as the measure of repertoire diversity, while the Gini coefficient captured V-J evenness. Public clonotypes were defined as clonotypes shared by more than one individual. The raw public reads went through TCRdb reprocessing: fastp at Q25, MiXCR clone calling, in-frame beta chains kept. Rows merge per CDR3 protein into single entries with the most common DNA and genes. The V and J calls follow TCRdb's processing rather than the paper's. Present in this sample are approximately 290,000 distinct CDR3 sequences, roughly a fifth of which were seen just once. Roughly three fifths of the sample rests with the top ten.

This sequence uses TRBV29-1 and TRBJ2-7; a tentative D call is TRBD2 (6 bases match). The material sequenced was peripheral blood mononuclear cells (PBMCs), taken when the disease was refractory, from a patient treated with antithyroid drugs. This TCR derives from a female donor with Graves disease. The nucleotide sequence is TGCAGCGTTGAAGATACGGGGGAGTCCTACGAGCAGTACTTC. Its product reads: CSVEDTGESYEQYF.